Presented here are 9 T cell receptor beta chains from one specimen sequenced in a study of neurological immune-mediated disorders. TCRdb redid the calling of the 5' RACE reads with MiXCR, one entry per CDR3 protein. The data show 65,000 to 90,000 distinct CDR3 sequences, roughly 4.7% seen once. The sequencing sample was made of PBMCs. The receptor source for this set is a woman in her thirties with multiple sclerosis.

The genes are TRBV20-1 and TRBJ1-2, with a weak D call TRBD1 (6 bases). V lost 0 bases and J 8 bases, leaving 16 bases between the germline ends. Germline V gene data show CDR1 as DFQATT and CDR2 as SNEGSKA (reference sequence). The CDR3 runs to 14 residues. In nucleotides, the CDR3 is TGCAGTGCTAGAGATAAAAGGGGGGGAAGAGGCTACACCTTC. This encodes CSARDKRGGRGYTF.

This clonotype was counted at least ten times. The genes are TRBV15 and TRBJ2-5, with TRBD1 as a possible D gene (6 bases). Germline loops: CDR1 LNHNV, CDR2 YYDKDF (reference sequence). This CDR3 has 13 amino acids. V gave up 0 bases and J gave up 5 bases, with 7 bases separating them. Here the CDR3 DNA reads TGTGCCACCAGCAGAGAAACAGGGGAGACCCAGTACTTC. Amino acids: CATSRETGETQYF. Complete variable domain (other parts from reference TRBV15 and TRBJ2-5): DAMVIQNPRYQVTQFGKPVTLSCSQTLNHNVMYWYQQKSSQAPKLLFHYYDKDFNNEADTPDNFQSRRPNTSFCFLDIRSPGLGDTAMYLCATSRETGETQYFGPGTRLLVL.

This clonotype has ten or more counts. The chain combines TRBV4-1 with TRBJ2-1; perhaps TRBD1 as D (6 bases). V lost 1 base to trimming and J lost 6 bases, with 16 bases between them. This CDR3 comprises 16 residues. Germline V gene lookup returns CDR1 MGHRA and CDR2 YSYEKL. CDR3 sequence (DNA): TGCGCCAGCAGCCAAGGGCCCATGGCAGGGGCCAATGAGCAGTTCTTC. Its protein is CASSQGPMAGANEQFF.

This clonotype has a count of ten or more. The chain recombines TRBV10-3 with TRBJ2-7; D unclear. Germline lookup yields CDR1 ENHRY and CDR2 SYGVKD. The CDR3 is made up of 15 amino acids. Trimming shortened V by 1 base and J by 1 base, and 11 bases separated the two germline ends. This CDR3 reads CAISEYSVGSYEQYF. The CDR3 DNA follows: TGTGCCATCAGTGAGTACAGCGTTGGGTCCTACGAGCAGTACTTC.

This clonotype showed up many times. V usage is TRBV5-1 and J usage is TRBJ1-1, with a weak D call TRBD1 (5 bases). Trimming left V 2 bases short and J 4 bases short, with 12 bases between. Germline CDR1 is SGHRS and CDR2 is YFSETQ. The CDR3 is made up of 14 amino acids. The CDR3 spells CASSFQGRLTEAFF. CDR3 nucleotides: TGCGCCAGCAGCTTTCAGGGACGGCTCACTGAAGCTTTCTTT.

This clonotype was detected a few times. This chain links TRBV6-5 with TRBJ2-1; TRBD1 agrees at 9 bases. The CDR3 extends over 16 amino acids. Germline CDR1 is MNHEY and CDR2 is SVGAGI. Losses at the gene ends were 0 bases for V and 6 bases for J; bases not matched to a gene: 6. In DNA form, the CDR3 reads TGTGCCAGCAGTTACTCGGGGGACAGGGTACCCAATGAGCAGTTCTTC. It encodes CASSYSGDRVPNEQFF.

This clonotype was recorded many times. The chain joins TRBV7-2 to TRBJ2-1, with 7 bases identical to TRBD2. Germline values: CDR1 SGHTA, CDR2 FQGNSA. The CDR3 is 15 amino acids. Trimming removed 4 bases from V and 7 bases from J; junction bases left unmatched: 10. This chain's CDR3 is CASSSPTGGRNEQFF. The CDR3 DNA sequence: TGTGCCAGCAGCTCGCCAACGGGAGGTCGGAATGAGCAGTTCTTC. The whole variable domain, remainder taken from reference TRBV7-2 and TRBJ2-1, is GAGVSQSPSNKVTEKGKDVELRCDPISGHTALYWYRQSLGQGLEFLIYFQGNSAPDKSGLPSDRFSAERTGGSVSTLTIQRTQQEDSAVYLCASSSPTGGRNEQFFGPGTRLTVL.

This CDR3 reads CASSLGGHGELFF. In nucleotides, the CDR3 is TGTGCCAGCAGTTTAGGGGGGCACGGGGAGCTGTTTTTT. The chain has TRBV27 and TRBJ2-2; D possibly matches TRBD1 or TRBD2 (6 bases each). The V end was cut by 2 bases, the J end by 7 bases, with 8 bases between. This CDR3 has 13 amino acids. The germline CDR1 and CDR2 sequences are MNHEY and SMNVEV (reference sequence).

This clonotype was recorded many times. The V and J genes are TRBV7-6 and TRBJ2-1; no clear D gene. Trimming took 3 bases from V and 7 from J, leaving 10 bases between them. The CDR3 length is 13 residues. Germline CDR1 and CDR2: SGHVS and FNYEAQ. The CDR3 is CASSFEVRNEQFF. CDR3 in DNA: TGTGCCAGCAGCTTTGAAGTTCGGAATGAGCAGTTCTTC.